These 26 T cell receptor beta chains were sequenced from one sample in a study of blood T cells in healthy people across ages. Primed by a sample-barcoded 5' primer and a J-beta primer mix, a second PCR proceeded for about 6 to 12 cycles. TCRdb used MiXCR to reprocess the 5' RACE reads, holding one entry per CDR3 protein. The sample has approximately 700,000 distinct CDR3 sequences, about 32% seen once; the top ten hold 15%. The source material was blood. Source of these receptors: a woman aged 80 or over in good health.

Ten or more counts support this clonotype. The genes are TRBV7-2 and TRBJ2-1, with 8 bases that match TRBD2. CDR1 SGHTA and CDR2 FQGNSA come from the germline V gene. CDR3 length equals 15 residues. Trimming removed 6 bases from V and 4 bases from J; junction bases left unmatched: 8. The CDR3 reads CASRRIGGAYNEQFF. In nucleotides, the CDR3 is TGTGCCAGCAGAAGAATCGGGGGGGCTTACAATGAGCAGTTCTTC.

This clonotype was detected ten times or more. V is TRBV29-1 and J is TRBJ2-5, with 10 nucleotides matching TRBD2. The CDR3 totals 15 residues. The germline V gene has CDR1 SQVTM and CDR2 ANQGSEA. V lost 7 bases, J lost 2 bases, and 10 bases stayed unmatched. CDR3 sequence reads: CSGSRLAGGQETQYF. The CDR3 DNA reads as TGCAGCGGATCTCGTTTAGCGGGGGGACAAGAGACCCAGTACTTC.

Turning to this clonotype: With a much larger clone just one base away, this may be a read error. This rearrangement joins TRBV3-1 to TRBJ2-1; TRBD2 agrees at 10 bases. This CDR3 is 17 amino acids long. From germline, CDR1 is LGHDT and CDR2 YNNKEL (reference sequence). The CDR3 reads CASGQEPLAGPYNEQFF. The CDR3 DNA sequence: TGTGCCAGCGGCCAAGAGCCACTAGCGGGGCCCTACAATGAGCAGTTCTTC.

Of note for this clonotype: This may arise from a read error, as a much more abundant clone is one base away. The chain employs TRBV6-6 and TRBJ2-1; the D is unclear. CDR3 size: 12 residues. Per the germline V gene, CDR1 is MNHNY and CDR2 is SVGAGI (reference sequence). V was cut by 6 bases and J by 10 bases, with 13 bases left in between. In DNA, the CDR3 is TGTGCCAGCAGCCAAGGGCTGGTGGAGCAGTTCTTC. It translates to CASSQGLVEQFF.

This clonotype has only a few counts. The chain joins TRBV2 to TRBJ1-4; 9 bases map to TRBD1. Germline-derived CDR1 and CDR2 are SNHLY and FYNNEI. The length of the CDR3 is 14 residues. J lost 6 bases, V lost 6 bases, and 5 bases had no gene match. CDR3 nucleotide sequence: TGTGCCAGCAGACCGGGACAGGGCTATGAAAAACTGTTTTTT. Its protein is CASRPGQGYEKLFF.

The table lists this clonotype with a few counts. The V call is TRBV20-1, the J call TRBJ2-3; TRBD2 matches at 7 bases. With 3 bases clipped from V and 2 bases from J, the junction kept 2 bases outside the gene matches. The CDR3 covers 13 residues. Germline CDR1 and CDR2: DFQATT and SNEGSKA (reference sequence). For the CDR3, the DNA is TGCAGTGCTAGGGGGGGGAACACAGATACGCAGTATTTT. Translated: CSARGGNTDTQYF.

The chain recombines TRBV7-2 with TRBJ1-2; 10 nucleotides line up with TRBD1. V shed 0 bases, J shed 9 bases, and the junction held 10 bases outside the gene matches. CDR3 size: 16 residues. Germline lookup yields CDR1 SGHTA and CDR2 FQGNSA. This chain's CDR3 is CASSLAPGTGDGSYTF. The DNA for the CDR3 is TGTGCCAGCAGCTTAGCGCCGGGGACAGGGGATGGTAGCTACACCTTC.

The table lists this clonotype with a few counts. V and J are TRBV7-2 and TRBJ2-5; D might be TRBD1 or TRBD2, each matching 5 bases. CDR1 is SGHTA, CDR2 FQGNSA, per germline. Deletions cut 5 bases from V and 1 base from J, with 11 bases between. The length of the CDR3 is 14 residues. CDR3 DNA: TGTGCCAGCAGCCAAACCGGGGCCCAAGAGACCCAGTACTTC. Translation gives CASSQTGAQETQYF.

In regard to this clonotype: A much larger clone sits a single nucleotide away, making a read error possible. The V gene is TRBV11-1, the J gene TRBJ2-1; D not certain. Trimming took 2 bases from V and 10 from J, leaving 15 bases between them. Looked up from germline, CDR1 is SGHAT and CDR2 is FQDESV (reference sequence). The CDR3 is 14 amino acids. In DNA, the CDR3 is TGTGCCAGCAGCTTAAGAATGGGAACCTACGAGCAGTTCTTC. Translation: CASSLRMGTYEQFF.

The genes are TRBV20-1 and TRBJ2-5, with D perhaps matching TRBD2 (5 bases). The last part of the DNA fits TRBJ2-1 better; the J call may be wrong. CDR3 length: 13 amino acids. CDR1 is DFQATT, CDR2 SNEGSKA, per germline (reference sequence). The CDR3 DNA reads TGCAGTGCGCGGACCTTCCTTGGGGAGACCCAGTTCTTC. This sequence encodes CSARTFLGETQFF.

This clonotype was recorded at least ten times. The J gene is TRBJ2-1, the V gene TRBV20-1; 14 nucleotides line up with TRBD2. Germline V gives CDR1 DFQATT, CDR2 SNEGSKA (reference sequence). After removal of 3 bases from V and 9 bases from J, the junction contained 16 bases not matched to a gene. The CDR3 is 18 amino acids. The CDR3 DNA is TGCAGTGCTAGGTGGAGGCCGACTAGCGGGGGGGTTCAGGGTGAGCAGTTCTTC. Its protein is CSARWRPTSGGVQGEQFF.

This clonotype appeared many times. The rearrangement links TRBV20-1 to TRBJ2-5; D may be TRBD1 (6 bases). The length of the CDR3 is 15 residues. Trimming took 0 bases from V and 5 from J, leaving 16 bases between them. Germline V lookup: CDR1 DFQATT, CDR2 SNEGSKA (reference sequence). DNA for the CDR3: TGCAGTGCTAGAGATCCAAGGCAGGGGCAGGAGACCCAGTACTTC. Translating gives CSARDPRQGQETQYF.

There are many counts of this clonotype. The chain combines TRBV5-1 with TRBJ1-2; D ambiguous. The CDR3 contains 9 residues. V was cut by 10 bases and J by 7 bases, with 8 bases left in between. Germline loops: CDR1 SGHRS, CDR2 YFSETQ. The CDR3 loop is CAGDGGYTF. DNA for the CDR3: TGCGCCGGGGATGGTGGCTACACCTTC.

The sample holds one count of this clonotype. Given a much more abundant clone one base away, this may be a read error. The chain couples TRBV5-1 to TRBJ1-2, with TRBD1 matching 7 bases. Germline-derived CDR1 and CDR2 are SGHRS and YFSETQ. The CDR3 contains 15 residues. As DNA, the CDR3 is TGCGCCAGCAGCTTGGTGGGGACAGCTAACTATGGCTGCACCTTC. Translation gives CASSLVGTANYGCTF. The full variable domain, with the rest looked up from reference TRBV5-1 and TRBJ1-2, is KAGVTQTPRYLIKTRGQQVTLSCSPISGHRSVSWYQQTPGQGLQFLFEYFSETQRNKGNFPGRFSGRQFSNSRSEMNVSTLELGDSALYLCASSLVGTANYGCTFGSGTRLTVV.

Points on this clonotype: One end of the junction varies from germline; a read error may be responsible. The chain links TRBV20-1 to TRBJ1-1; no firm D call. From germline, CDR1 is DFQATT and CDR2 SNEGSKA (reference sequence). This CDR3 contains 14 residues. DNA of the CDR3: TGCAGTGCTAGAAAGGAGAGGGCAAACACTGAAGCTTACTTT. Protein product: CSARKERANTEAYF.

This clonotype was counted at least ten times. This chain connects TRBV20-1 to TRBJ1-5; the match to TRBD1 covers 7 bases. This CDR3 comprises 14 residues. Per germline, CDR1 DFQATT and CDR2 SNEGSKA (reference sequence). J lost 2 bases, V lost 8 bases, and 9 bases had no gene match. DNA of the CDR3: TGCAGTACATTACTACAGGGGCGCAATCAGCCCCAGCATTTT. This gives the protein CSTLLQGRNQPQHF.

This clonotype appeared many times. This rearrangement joins TRBV7-2 to TRBJ1-2; tentatively, D is TRBD1 (6 bases). The CDR3 loop spans 15 amino acids. The germline V gene encodes CDR1 SGHTA and CDR2 FQGNSA. The V end lost 2 bases, the J end lost 4 bases, and 14 bases lay between the germline ends. For the CDR3, the DNA is TGTGCCAGCAGCTTACGGGAACAGGGTCCCTATGGCTACACCTTC. Translation gives CASSLREQGPYGYTF.

Many counts were recorded for this clonotype. V and J are TRBV6-5 and TRBJ1-2; 7 nucleotides line up with TRBD1. Germline-derived CDR1 and CDR2 are MNHEY and SVGAGI. The CDR3 loop spans 16 amino acids. The junction had 11 bases not matched to a gene; V was cut back by 0 bases and J by 7 bases. CDR3 in amino acids: CASSYSPREGGRGYTF. CDR3 coding DNA: TGTGCCAGCAGTTACTCCCCGCGGGAAGGGGGCCGTGGCTACACCTTC.

The rearrangement links TRBV7-2 to TRBJ2-7; 9 bases are a match to TRBD2. The end of the DNA aligns better with TRBJ2-5, so the J call may be wrong. CDR3 length: 17 amino acids. Germline V gene sequence: CDR1 SGHTA, CDR2 FQGNSA. Here the CDR3 DNA reads TGTGCCAGCAGCTTATTTTTGGCGGGGGGGCCGGGGGAGACCCAGTACTTC. Translated, it gives CASSLFLAGGPGETQYF.

The chain employs TRBV6-2 or TRBV6-3 and TRBJ1-1; D not certain. Germline V gives CDR1 MNHEY, CDR2 SVGEGT. V lost 0 bases, J lost 4 bases, and 9 bases lay in between. This CDR3 is 14 amino acids long. CDR3 nucleotide sequence: TGTGCCAGCAGTTACTCGACGGGTACCACTGAAGCTTTCTTT. This translates into CASSYSTGTTEAFF.

As to this clonotype: The junction and the germline gene differ at one end; a read error may be behind it. The chain joins TRBV24-1 to TRBJ2-5; 11 nucleotides align to TRBD2. This CDR3 has 15 amino acids. CDR1 and CDR2 (germline): KGHDR, SFDVKD. The CDR3 coding sequence is TGTGCCGCCAGTGACCCGACTAGCGGGGCCCCGACCCAGTACTTC. Protein sequence: CAASDPTSGAPTQYF.

V is TRBV12-3 or TRBV12-4 and J is TRBJ2-3; tentative D call: TRBD2 (6 bases). The V and J ends lost 1 base and 13 bases respectively, with 18 bases between them. The CDR3 is 14 amino acids. The DNA for the CDR3 is TGTGCCAGCAGTTTAGTAACTAGCACAGATGCGGAGTATTTT. Protein: CASSLVTSTDAEYF.

The V and J genes are TRBV18 and TRBJ2-7; 8 positions match TRBD1. This CDR3 is built from 16 residues. Germline V gives CDR1 KGHSH, CDR2 LQKENI. The V gene end was trimmed by 5 bases and the J gene end by 7 bases; junction bases not matched to a gene: 16. CDR3 coding DNA: TGTGCCAGCTCAGCACTTCCAGGGGGCAGAGACAATGAGCAGTACTTC. Encoded protein: CASSALPGGRDNEQYF. The complete variable domain, with remaining parts taken from reference TRBV18 and TRBJ2-7, reads NAGVMQNPRHLVRRRGQEARLRCSPMKGHSHVYWYRQLPEEGLKFMVYLQKENIIDESGMPKERFSAEFPKEGPSILRIQQVVRGDSAAYFCASSALPGGRDNEQYFGPGTRLTVT.

Details on this clonotype: Possible read error: a much larger clone is one base away. The genes are TRBV24-1 and TRBJ1-2; 8 bases agree with TRBD1. Germline lookup yields CDR1 KGHDR and CDR2 SFDVKD. V shed 8 bases, J shed 0 bases, and the junction held 4 bases outside the gene matches. The CDR3 consists of 14 residues. In DNA form, the CDR3 reads TGTGCCACCAAGTGGACAGGGCCTAACTATGGCTACACCTTC. It codes for CATKWTGPNYGYTF.

In its sample, this clonotype was seen many times. This rearrangement joins TRBV27 to TRBJ2-7; D may be TRBD1 (5 bases). The germline V gene has CDR1 MNHEY and CDR2 SMNVEV (reference sequence). The CDR3 runs 15 residues. V was trimmed by 3 bases and J by 3 bases, leaving 15 bases between them. The CDR3 loop is CASSLKGPRYYEQYF. CDR3 DNA: TGTGCCAGCAGTTTGAAGGGGCCTAGGTACTACGAGCAGTACTTC.

This chain joins TRBV30 and TRBJ2-3; D is undetermined. This CDR3 has 15 amino acids. CDR1 and CDR2 from the germline V gene are GTSNPN and SVGIG (reference sequence). Trimming stripped 0 bases from V and 3 bases from J, with 13 bases between. CDR3 residues: CAWSVGSAVTDTQYF. CDR3 DNA sequence: TGTGCCTGGAGTGTGGGGTCGGCGGTTACAGATACGCAGTATTTT.